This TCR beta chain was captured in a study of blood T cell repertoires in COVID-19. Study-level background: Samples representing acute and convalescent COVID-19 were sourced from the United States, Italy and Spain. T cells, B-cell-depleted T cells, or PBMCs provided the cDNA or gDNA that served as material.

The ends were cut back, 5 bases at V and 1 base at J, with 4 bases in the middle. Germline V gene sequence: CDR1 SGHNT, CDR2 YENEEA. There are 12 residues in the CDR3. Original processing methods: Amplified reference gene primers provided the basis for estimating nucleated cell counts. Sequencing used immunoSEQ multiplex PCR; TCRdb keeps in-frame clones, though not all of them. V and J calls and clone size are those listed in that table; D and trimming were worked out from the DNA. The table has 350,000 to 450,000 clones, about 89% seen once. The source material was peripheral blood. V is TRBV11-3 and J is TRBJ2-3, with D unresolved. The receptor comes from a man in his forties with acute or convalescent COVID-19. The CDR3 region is CASSPGTDTQYF. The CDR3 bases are TGTGCCAGCAGCCCGGGCACAGATACGCAGTATTTT.